A selection of T cell receptor beta chains follows, all from one sample in a study of control samples from healthy donors and cancer patients. Assay: immunoSEQ multiplex PCR; the TCRdb copy retains only in-frame clones and omits some. The sample shows roughly 50,000 clones, approximately 95% of them seen only once. The specimen sequenced was blood. The receptors originated from a woman between 25 and 40 years old in good health. Both conserved end residues are part of each CDR3. Fields, in order: V gene, D gene, J gene, CDR3 length, clone size, CDR3 protein, CDR3 DNA. The D gene is left open where the match is weak. The listing skips clone size in some rows; elsewhere it reads once, few, many or a size class.

V: TRBV5-1; D: TRBD1; J: TRBJ2-7; length: 16; size: -; CDR3: CASSRDGTGENYEQYF; DNA: TGCGCCAGCAGCCGAGATGGGACAGGAGAAAACTACGAGCAGTACTTC
V: TRBV28; D: TRBD2; J: TRBJ2-4; length: 17; size: -; CDR3: CASSQPMGEGAKNIQYF; DNA: TGTGCCAGCAGCCAGCCTATGGGGGAGGGAGCCAAAAACATTCAGTACTTC
V: TRBV12-5; D: -; J: TRBJ2-1; length: 18; size: once; CDR3: CASGFPPSRPSSYNEQFF; DNA: TGTGCTAGTGGTTTTCCGCCTTCTCGCCCAAGCTCCTACAATGAGCAGTTCTTC
V: TRBV28; D: -; J: TRBJ1-6; length: 14; size: once; CDR3: CASSLFRVDSPLHF; DNA: TGTGCCAGCAGTTTATTCAGGGTTGATTCACCCCTCCACTTT
V: TRBV18; D: -; J: TRBJ1-2; length: 13; size: -; CDR3: CASSPDGVDGYTF; DNA: TGTGCCAGCTCACCGGACGGGGTTGATGGCTACACCTTC
V: TRBV16; D: -; J: TRBJ2-2; length: 19; size: once; CDR3: CASSQSLTLLGQGTGELFF; DNA: TGTGCCAGCAGCCAATCACTGACCCTCCTTGGGCAGGGCACCGGGGAGCTGTTTTTT
V: TRBV7-2; D: -; J: TRBJ1-4; length: 16; size: -; CDR3: CASSPGYSRKDEKLFF; DNA: TGTGCCAGCAGCCCCGGTTACAGCCGGAAGGATGAAAAACTGTTTTTT
V: TRBV15; D: TRBD1; J: TRBJ2-5; length: 15; size: -; CDR3: CATSLPGRGLETQYF; DNA: TGTGCCACCAGCCTACCTGGCAGGGGGCTCGAGACCCAGTACTTC
V: TRBV7-9; D: TRBD1; J: TRBJ2-7; length: 15; size: -; CDR3: CASSRSRTGPYEQYF; DNA: TGTGCCAGCAGCCGAAGCAGGACAGGGCCCTACGAGCAGTACTTC
V: TRBV15; D: TRBD2; J: TRBJ2-7; length: 13; size: -; CDR3: CATGLAGGYEQYF; DNA: TGTGCCACAGGACTAGCGGGGGGATACGAGCAGTACTTC
V: TRBV28; D: -; J: TRBJ2-7; length: 13; size: once; CDR3: CASSPGRSYEQYF; DNA: TGTGCCAGCAGTCCAGGGAGGTCCTACGAGCAGTACTTC
V: TRBV20-1; D: TRBD2; J: TRBJ2-3; length: 14; size: -; CDR3: CSASRSGRTDTQYF; DNA: TGCAGTGCTAGTCGTAGCGGGCGCACAGATACGCAGTATTTT
V: TRBV7-9; D: TRBD1; J: TRBJ2-5; length: 15; size: -; CDR3: CASRPTGVGMETQYF; DNA: TGTGCCAGCAGACCAACAGGGGTGGGGATGGAGACCCAGTACTTC
V: TRBV7-3; D: -; J: TRBJ2-1; length: 13; size: -; CDR3: CASSLVGGSEQFF; DNA: TGTGCCAGCAGCTTAGTAGGAGGGTCTGAGCAGTTCTTC
V: TRBV6-4; D: TRBD1; J: TRBJ1-2; length: 15; size: -; CDR3: CASRPAGGRRYGYTF; DNA: TGTGCCAGCAGGCCAGCAGGGGGGCGCCGCTATGGCTACACCTTC
V: TRBV6-5; D: -; J: TRBJ2-7; length: 13; size: -; CDR3: CASSPTVYYEQYF; DNA: TGTGCCAGCAGTCCGACGGTGTATTACGAGCAGTACTTC
V: TRBV30; D: -; J: TRBJ2-5; length: 14; size: once; CDR3: CAWSVRQYQETQYF; DNA: TGTGCCTGGAGTGTACGACAGTACCAAGAGACCCAGTACTTC
V: TRBV24-1; D: -; J: TRBJ1-3; length: 14; size: once; CDR3: CATSDPRGSDTIYF; DNA: TGTGCCACCAGTGACCCCAGGGGATCGGACACCATATATTTT
V: TRBV7-9; D: TRBD1; J: TRBJ1-3; length: 18; size: -; CDR3: CASSSTIRTGSPGNTIYF; DNA: TGTGCCAGCAGCTCGACCATACGGACAGGCAGCCCTGGAAACACCATATATTTT
V: TRBV4-1; D: -; J: TRBJ2-7; length: 13; size: -; CDR3: CASSPQGSDEQYF; DNA: TGCGCCAGCAGCCCCCAGGGTTCCGACGAGCAGTACTTC
V: TRBV14; D: -; J: TRBJ2-7; length: 14; size: -; CDR3: CASSQMAISYEQYF; DNA: TGTGCCAGCAGCCAAATGGCCATCTCCTACGAGCAGTACTTC
V: TRBV18; D: -; J: TRBJ1-4; length: 14; size: -; CDR3: CASSPLPADEKLFF; DNA: TGTGCCAGCTCACCACTCCCGGCCGATGAAAAACTGTTTTTT
V: TRBV19; D: -; J: TRBJ2-7; length: 16; size: -; CDR3: CASSIGSARYSYEQYF; DNA: TGTGCCAGTAGTATAGGCTCCGCCAGGTATTCCTACGAGCAGTACTTC
V: TRBV10-3; D: TRBD2; J: TRBJ2-3; length: 15; size: few; CDR3: CAISASGGSTDTQYF; DNA: TGTGCCATCAGTGCTAGCGGGGGGAGCACAGATACGCAGTATTTT
V: TRBV12-3/TRBV12-4; D: -; J: TRBJ1-3; length: 12; size: -; CDR3: CASSSTVNTIYF; DNA: TGTGCCAGCAGTTCGACAGTCAACACCATATATTTT
V: TRBV5-1; D: -; J: TRBJ1-2; length: 15; size: -; CDR3: CASREGTTGGLGYTF; DNA: TGCGCCAGCAGAGAGGGGACTACCGGGGGGCTTGGCTACACCTTC
V: TRBV7-2; D: -; J: TRBJ2-1; length: 12; size: -; CDR3: CASSLGRYEQFF; DNA: TGTGCCAGCAGCTTAGGGCGGTATGAGCAGTTCTTC
V: TRBV24-1; D: TRBD2; J: TRBJ2-3; length: 16; size: -; CDR3: CATSDGTSGYTDTQYF; DNA: TGTGCCACCAGTGATGGGACTAGCGGGTACACAGATACGCAGTATTTT
V: TRBV19; D: TRBD1; J: TRBJ2-1; length: 16; size: -; CDR3: CASSMPPGQKYNEQFF; DNA: TGTGCCAGTAGTATGCCCCCGGGACAGAAATACAATGAGCAGTTCTTC
V: TRBV5-1; D: TRBD2; J: TRBJ2-1; length: 16; size: -; CDR3: CASSLVRGSFYNEQFF; DNA: TGCGCCAGCAGCTTGGTACGCGGGAGCTTCTACAATGAGCAGTTCTTC
V: TRBV20-1; D: -; J: TRBJ2-6; length: 14; size: -; CDR3: CSASEISGANVLTF; DNA: TGCAGTGCTAGTGAAATTTCTGGGGCCAACGTCCTGACTTTC
V: TRBV3-1/TRBV3-2; D: TRBD2; J: TRBJ2-3; length: 20; size: -; CDR3: CASSQDRESSGREMTDTQYF; DNA: TGTGCCAGCAGCCAAGATCGCGAGTCTAGCGGGAGAGAGATGACAGATACGCAGTATTTT
V: TRBV29-1; D: TRBD2; J: TRBJ2-3; length: 15; size: -; CDR3: CSVAPGLAGTDTQYF; DNA: TGCAGCGTTGCTCCGGGACTAGCGGGCACAGATACGCAGTATTTT
V: TRBV6-5; D: TRBD1; J: TRBJ1-2; length: 13; size: -; CDR3: CASRAGGDYGYTF; DNA: TGTGCCAGCAGGGCAGGGGGCGACTATGGCTACACCTTC
V: TRBV5-1; D: TRBD1; J: TRBJ2-7; length: 15; size: -; CDR3: CASSLRRDRIYEQYF; DNA: TGCGCCAGCAGCTTGCGAAGGGACAGGATTTACGAGCAGTACTTC
V: TRBV4-1; D: TRBD2; J: TRBJ2-1; length: 17; size: -; CDR3: CASSQEASGSPYNEQFF; DNA: TGCGCCAGCAGCCAAGAGGCCAGCGGGAGTCCCTACAATGAGCAGTTCTTC
V: TRBV5-6; D: -; J: TRBJ1-2; length: 13; size: -; CDR3: CASSLSQGYGYTF; DNA: TGTGCCAGCAGCCTCTCACAGGGCTATGGCTACACCTTC
V: TRBV12-3/TRBV12-4; D: -; J: TRBJ2-1; length: 13; size: once; CDR3: CASSLEHYNEQFF; DNA: TGTGCCAGCAGTTTAGAACATTACAATGAGCAGTTCTTC
V: TRBV11-2; D: -; J: TRBJ1-4; length: 14; size: -; CDR3: CASSLGASGEKLFF; DNA: TGTGCCAGCAGCTTGGGGGCCTCTGGTGAAAAACTGTTTTTT
V: TRBV7-2; D: TRBD1; J: TRBJ1-6; length: 15; size: -; CDR3: CASSPGTAYNSPLHF; DNA: TGTGCCAGCAGCCCAGGGACAGCCTATAATTCACCCCTCCACTTT
V: TRBV7-2; D: TRBD2; J: TRBJ2-1; length: 15; size: -; CDR3: CASSLAAGGAYEQFF; DNA: TGTGCCAGCAGCTTAGCGGCGGGAGGGGCCTATGAGCAGTTCTTC
V: TRBV19; D: TRBD2; J: TRBJ2-3; length: 14; size: -; CDR3: CASSIGREEDTQYF; DNA: TGTGCCAGTAGTATCGGGCGGGAGGAGGATACGCAGTATTTT
V: TRBV3-1/TRBV3-2; D: -; J: TRBJ2-7; length: 16; size: once; CDR3: CASSQALGEHTYEQYF; DNA: TGTGCCAGCAGCCAAGCCCTTGGCGAGCATACCTACGAGCAGTACTTC